The 27 T cell receptor beta chains listed next were all sequenced from one sample in a study of cytomegalovirus exposure and HLA in healthy donors. Primers included in the PCR were 60 Vbeta and 13 Jbeta primers. TCRdb's copy holds only in-frame clones and misses some; the assay was immunoSEQ multiplex PCR. The sample includes roughly 250,000 clones, 80% of them seen just once. Sequenced input: PBMCs. Receptors were obtained from a girl aged 2-10 years in good health and CMV-seronegative.

V gene TRBV6-6 combines with J gene TRBJ1-1; D uncertain. Trimming removed 8 bases at V and 0 bases at J, with 10 bases between. The CDR3 length is 13 residues. Germline CDR1 MNHNY, CDR2 SVGAGI (reference sequence). The CDR3 loop is CASLRILNTEAFF. The DNA for the CDR3 is TGTGCCAGCCTCAGGATTTTGAACACTGAAGCTTTCTTT.

This clone was seen a few times. The rearrangement links TRBV7-3 to TRBJ2-1, with a tentative D call TRBD1 (6 bases). Trimming removed 5 bases from V and 4 bases from J, with 12 bases in between. This CDR3 has 14 residues. Germline CDR1 SGHTA, CDR2 FQGTGA. CDR3: CASSDGTTYNEQFF. For the CDR3, the DNA is TGTGCCAGCAGCGACGGGACAACATACAATGAGCAGTTCTTC.

The chain combines TRBV13 with TRBJ1-3; D might be TRBD1 (6 bases). This CDR3 is 17 amino acids long. V was clipped by 0 bases and J by 0 bases, with 12 bases between them. Germline assignment: CDR1 PRHDT and CDR2 FYEKMQ (reference sequence). The CDR3 coding sequence is TGTGCCAGCAGCTTAGGCCTGACAGGCCGCTCTGGAAACACCATATATTTT. Protein: CASSLGLTGRSGNTIYF.

J is TRBJ2-7 and V is TRBV13, with a possible D match to TRBD1 (6 bases). CDR1 and CDR2 (germline): PRHDT, FYEKMQ (reference sequence). The V end was cut by 1 base, the J end by 3 bases, with 13 bases between. This CDR3 has 15 amino acids. The CDR3 protein is CASSLVLDRGYEQYF. DNA of the CDR3: TGTGCCAGCAGCTTAGTGCTGGACAGAGGCTACGAGCAGTACTTC.

This clone has only one observation. The V call is TRBV6-6, the J call TRBJ2-3; 10 positions agree with TRBD2. Unmatched junction bases numbered 4, after V lost 2 bases and J lost 2 bases. There are 16 residues in the CDR3. CDR1 and CDR2 from the germline V gene are MNHNY and SVGAGI (reference sequence). The chain's CDR3 is CASSYPSGRATDTQYF. CDR3 DNA: TGTGCCAGCAGTTACCCAAGCGGGAGGGCCACAGATACGCAGTATTTT.

Written as DNA, the CDR3 is TGTGCCAGCACAACAGGGACGGGTCAGCCCCAGCATTTT. As protein: CASTTGTGQPQHF. The chain recombines TRBV7-9 with TRBJ1-5, with D tentatively TRBD1 (6 bases). The germline V and J ends were trimmed by 7 bases and 6 bases, with 13 bases remaining between them. The CDR3 contains 13 residues. In germline, CDR1 is SEHNR, CDR2 FQNEAQ (reference sequence).

The CDR3 region is CASSLVAGIFPQETQYF. The DNA for the CDR3 is TGTGCCAGCAGCTTAGTGGCGGGCATTTTCCCCCAAGAGACCCAGTACTTC. The chain combines TRBV7-8 with TRBJ2-5; a possible D gene is TRBD2 (5 bases). This CDR3 is 17 amino acids long. V was pared by 1 base and J by 1 base, with 16 bases between. Germline V gene data show CDR1 as SGHVS and CDR2 as FQNEAQ.

Remarks on this clone: In the same sample, other DNA sequences code for this CDR3. This sequence joins TRBV2 and TRBJ2-7; D is uncertain. V lost 6 bases and J 0 bases, leaving 6 bases between the germline ends. This CDR3 spans 12 amino acids. Germline lookup yields CDR1 SNHLY and CDR2 FYNNEI. The CDR3 is CASSFSSYEQYF. CDR3 sequence (DNA): TGTGCCAGCAGCTTCAGCTCCTACGAGCAGTACTTC.

CDR3 protein: CASSIVGSSYEQYF. The CDR3 bases are TGTGCCAGTAGTATAGTTGGCAGCTCCTACGAGCAGTACTTC. J is TRBJ2-7 and V is TRBV19; D unclear. Germline V gene sequence: CDR1 LNHDA, CDR2 SQIVND (reference sequence). Trimming removed 1 base at V and 0 bases at J, with 7 bases between. The CDR3 is 14 residues long.

The V call is TRBV28, the J call TRBJ2-2; 10 positions match TRBD1. After removal of 6 bases from V and 0 bases from J, the junction contained 1 base not matched to a gene. Looked up from germline, CDR1 is MDHEN and CDR2 is SYDVKM. This CDR3 is 15 amino acids long. The CDR3 DNA sequence: TGTGCCAGCAGGACAGGGGGCGCGAACACCGGGGAGCTGTTTTTT. Its translation is CASRTGGANTGELFF.

This clone was found once. The gene calls are TRBV4-1 and TRBJ2-2, with D unresolved. Between the trimmed V and J ends, which lost 3 bases and 5 bases, there was a span of 13 bases. Germline V gene lookup returns CDR1 MGHRA and CDR2 YSYEKL. The CDR3 has 15 amino acids. The CDR3 is CASSQLRFRTGELFF. CDR3 in DNA: TGCGCCAGCAGCCAGCTACGGTTCAGGACCGGGGAGCTGTTTTTT.

The chain carries TRBV27 and TRBJ1-5, with D hard to call. The ends were cut back, 6 bases at V and 4 bases at J, with 13 bases in the middle. This CDR3 is 14 amino acids long. Looked up from germline, CDR1 is MNHEY and CDR2 is SMNVEV (reference sequence). CDR3 residues: CASRRRQANQPQHF. CDR3 DNA: TGTGCCAGCAGACGCAGACAAGCAAATCAGCCCCAGCATTTT.

The gene calls are TRBV27 and TRBJ1-6; D is uncertain. The V end lost 2 bases, the J end lost 7 bases, and 18 bases lay between the germline ends. The CDR3 contains 17 residues. In germline, CDR1 is MNHEY, CDR2 SMNVEV (reference sequence). The CDR3 loop is CASSLNWASSQNSPLHF. CDR3 nucleotide sequence: TGTGCCAGCAGTTTAAATTGGGCCTCATCCCAAAATTCACCCCTCCACTTT.

The chain carries TRBV29-1 and TRBJ1-2; TRBD1 is a possible D gene (6 bases). The CDR3 totals 11 residues. The V gene's germline CDR1 is SQVTM and CDR2 ANQGSEA. Trimming pared 6 bases from V and 4 bases from J, leaving 9 bases between. The CDR3, as DNA: TGCAGCGTGGGGGCGGGCTATGGCTACACCTTC. It is translated as CSVGAGYGYTF.

The V gene is TRBV7-6, the J gene TRBJ2-1; D is ambiguous. The CDR3 has 12 residues. CDR1 is SGHVS, CDR2 FNYEAQ, per germline. V lost 5 bases and J 4 bases, leaving 6 bases between the germline ends. The CDR3 DNA follows: TGTGCCAGCAGCCCCCAATACAATGAGCAGTTCTTC. The encoded protein is CASSPQYNEQFF.

The chain carries TRBV28 and TRBJ2-7; D is undetermined. The germline V gene has CDR1 MDHEN and CDR2 SYDVKM. The CDR3 length is 12 residues. Trimming stripped 3 bases from V and 3 bases from J, with 6 bases between. CDR3 protein: CASSFFGYEQYF. For the CDR3, the DNA is TGTGCCAGCAGTTTTTTCGGCTACGAGCAGTACTTC.

The rearrangement joins TRBV28 to TRBJ2-5; no reliable D call. The CDR3 covers 10 residues. The germline V gene encodes CDR1 MDHEN and CDR2 SYDVKM. V was trimmed by 6 bases and J by 3 bases, leaving 2 bases between them. The CDR3 nucleotides are TGTGCCAGCAGCGAAGAGACCCAGTACTTC. It is translated as CASSEETQYF.

The chain uses TRBV29-1 and TRBJ2-7, with 8 bases lining up with TRBD1. The CDR3 extends over 14 amino acids. CDR1 and CDR2 (germline): SQVTM, ANQGSEA. Trimming at V came to 6 bases and at J to 5 bases, leaving 12 bases not matched to a gene. CDR3 DNA sequence: TGCAGCGTCACGACGGACAGGGTCCAGCACGAGCAGTACTTC. Its translation is CSVTTDRVQHEQYF.

This chain uses TRBV2 with TRBJ1-1, with D unclear. V lost 6 bases and J 1 base, leaving 12 bases between the germline ends. The CDR3 totals 14 residues. Germline lookup yields CDR1 SNHLY and CDR2 FYNNEI. The CDR3 reads CASSDFGGNTEAFF. The CDR3 coding sequence is TGTGCCAGCAGCGATTTCGGAGGGAACACTGAAGCTTTCTTT.

The rearrangement uses TRBV6-5 and TRBJ1-2; perhaps TRBD1 as D (5 bases). Between the trimmed V and J ends, which lost 0 bases and 7 bases, there was a span of 12 bases. This CDR3 has 14 residues. CDR1 MNHEY and CDR2 SVGAGI come from the germline V gene. CDR3 in DNA: TGTGCCAGCAGTTACTCGACCGGGGGTGGTGGCTACACCTTC. Its protein is CASSYSTGGGGYTF.

V and J are TRBV5-1 and TRBJ1-1; tentative D call: TRBD1 (6 bases). Germline CDR1 is SGHRS and CDR2 is YFSETQ. CDR3 length: 14 residues. Trimming took off 4 bases at V and 1 base at J, with 11 bases between the two ends. The CDR3 DNA is TGCGCCAGCAGCCGAGGGACACAGAACACTGAAGCTTTCTTT. It specifies CASSRGTQNTEAFF.

V and J are TRBV11-1 and TRBJ2-5; the match to TRBD2 covers 10 bases. J lost 13 bases, V lost 4 bases, and 9 bases had no gene match. The length of the CDR3 is 13 residues. Germline V CDR1 and CDR2: SGHAT, FQDESV (reference sequence). CDR3 loop: CASSSRSGRALYF. The DNA for the CDR3 is TGTGCCAGCAGCTCGAGAAGCGGGAGGGCCTTGTACTTC.

The CDR3 is CASSLETWTKSSYEQYF. DNA for the CDR3: TGTGCCAGCAGCTTGGAGACCTGGACTAAAAGCTCCTACGAGCAGTACTTC. The chain uses TRBV5-4 and TRBJ2-7; a possible D gene is TRBD2 (6 bases). The CDR3 extends over 17 amino acids. Trimming shortened V by 0 bases and J by 0 bases, and 16 bases separated the two germline ends. Germline CDR1 reads SGHNT; CDR2 reads YYREEE (reference sequence).

The V call is TRBV6-1, the J call TRBJ2-7, with D possibly matching TRBD2 (6 bases). Per germline, CDR1 MNHNS and CDR2 SASEGT. V lost 4 bases and J lost 3, with 13 bases in between. CDR3 length equals 14 residues. The CDR3 coding sequence is TGTGCCAGCAGTGTGGGGGGAAATGACTACGAGCAGTACTTC. Protein product: CASSVGGNDYEQYF.

The chain joins TRBV10-3 to TRBJ2-2, with D perhaps TRBD2 (5 bases). Germline assignment: CDR1 ENHRY and CDR2 SYGVKD. Trimming took off 10 bases at V and 0 bases at J, with 12 bases between the two ends. This CDR3 comprises 14 residues. The CDR3, as DNA: TGTGCCACCAGGAGCGGCGCGAACACCGGGGAGCTGTTTTTT. It encodes CATRSGANTGELFF.

This rearrangement joins TRBV12-5 to TRBJ1-1; no definite D call. CDR3 length: 16 amino acids. Trimming took off 1 base at V and 0 bases at J, with 12 bases between the two ends. The germline V gene encodes CDR1 LGHNT and CDR2 FRNRAP. DNA of the CDR3: TGTGCTAGTGGTTTGGCCCCGGAGGTCATGAACACTGAAGCTTTCTTT. It codes for CASGLAPEVMNTEAFF. The full variable domain, completed using reference TRBV12-5 and TRBJ1-1, is DARVTQTPRHKVTEMGQEVTMRCQPILGHNTVFWYRQTMMQGLELLAYFRNRAPLDDSGMPKDRFSAEMPDATLATLKIQPSEPRDSAVYFCASGLAPEVMNTEAFFGQGTRLTVV.

The V gene is TRBV27, the J gene TRBJ2-1; 9 bases align to TRBD1. V shed 8 bases, J shed 9 bases, and the junction held 11 bases outside the gene matches. In germline, CDR1 is MNHEY, CDR2 SMNVEV (reference sequence). CDR3 length: 14 amino acids. For the CDR3, the DNA is TGTGCCAGCCGAGGGGACAGGGAGGATGGTGAGCAGTTCTTC. Amino acids: CASRGDREDGEQFF.